Reported below is one T cell receptor (beta chain). Its specificity is not known. This sample stems from a study of T cell repertoires in cytomegalovirus infection. Findings and limits, study-wide: In two of eight donors, the top clonotype was HLA-C-restricted CMV-specific. CMV carriers having the relevant HLA were flagged by cumulative public TCR beta family frequency.

Germline CDR1 MNHEY, CDR2 SVGEGT. V was trimmed by 5 bases and J by 5 bases, leaving 15 bases between them. CDR3 length equals 14 residues. TCRdb re-called the reads with MiXCR, one entry per CDR3 protein. The sample has about 500,000 distinct CDR3 sequences, about 33% seen once. The specimen comprised cultured PBMCs, sampled from culture after CMV antigen stimulation. The chain links TRBV6-2 or TRBV6-3 to TRBJ1-1; unclear D gene. This receptor was identified in a human donor in good health (CMV status not recorded). Some clones in this sample may be carry-over from other donors' samples. CDR3 region: CASSGGLISTEAFF. The CDR3 DNA is TGTGCCAGCAGTGGCGGACTCATCTCGACTGAAGCTTTCTTT.